This T cell receptor (beta chain) stems from a study of blood T cell repertoires in COVID-19. As for the study in general: Donors in the United States, Italy and Spain gave samples during acute or convalescent COVID-19. The cDNA or gDNA used as material had been derived from T cells, B-cell-depleted T cells, or PBMCs.

Original data processing: It was from reference gene primer amplification that nucleated cell counts were estimated. Profiling relied on immunoSEQ multiplex PCR, and the TCRdb table lists in-frame clones only, not all of them. V and J calls and clone size are as listed in that table; D and trimming were resolved from the DNA. The sample includes roughly 250,000 clones, 80% to 85% of them seen just once. J gave up 6 bases and V 1 base, and 4 bases lay outside the gene matches. CDR3 length equals 15 residues. Germline V gene data show CDR1 as LNHNV and CDR2 as YYDKDF (reference sequence). The TCR was taken from a woman aged 55-69 years with active or convalescent COVID-19. This chain connects TRBV15 to TRBJ1-2; 11 bases agree with TRBD1. Sequenced: peripheral blood. The chain's CDR3 is CATSRVWTGGDGYTF. The CDR3 DNA reads TGTGCCACCAGCAGAGTATGGACAGGGGGCGATGGCTACACCTTC.